These T cell receptor beta chains were read from a single sample in a study of blood T cell repertoires in COVID-19. Assay used: immunoSEQ multiplex PCR; TCRdb lists only in-frame clones, some missing. The profile shows almost 350,000 clones, over 85% of them singletons. The specimen sequenced was peripheral blood. The receptors stem from a woman aged 55 to 70 with COVID-19, enrolled during active disease. CDR3s include the opening cysteine and the closing phenylalanine or tryptophan. D genes are given only for firm matches. Clone size, where shown, is once, few, many, or a class for clones that have expanded.

D gene	clone size	V gene	J gene	CDR3 protein	CDR3 DNA
NA	NA	TRBV13	TRBJ1-2	CASSSGYGDAIAGAHNYGYTF	TGTGCCAGCAGCTCCGGCTACGGAGACGCTATAGCGGGGGCGCATAACTATGGCTACACCTTC
NA	NA	TRBV7-9	TRBJ1-3	CASSPRGGSGNTIYF	TGTGCCAGCAGCCCCCGAGGGGGCTCTGGAAACACCATATATTTT
TRBD1	once	TRBV28	TRBJ1-2	CASSPPQGVGYTF	TGTGCCAGCAGTCCCCCACAGGGGGTCGGCTACACCTTC
NA	NA	TRBV7-6	TRBJ1-2	CASSLEGRGYGYTF	TGTGCCAGCAGCTTAGAGGGGCGCGGCTATGGCTACACCTTC
NA	NA	TRBV7-9	TRBJ1-3	CASSLVWPGGNTIYF	TGTGCCAGCAGCTTAGTCTGGCCGGGGGGAAACACCATATATTTT
NA	NA	TRBV3-1/TRBV3-2	TRBJ2-7	CASSQATYEQYF	TGTGCCAGCAGCCAAGCCACCTACGAGCAGTACTTC
NA	NA	TRBV3-1/TRBV3-2	TRBJ1-1	CASRKRGGNTEAFF	TGTGCCAGCAGGAAAAGGGGGGGGAACACTGAAGCTTTCTTT
NA	NA	TRBV5-1	TRBJ1-1	CASSLAIGGAVRLF	TGCGCCAGCAGCTTGGCCATTGGGGGCGCGGTTCGTCTCTTT
TRBD1	NA	TRBV6-5	TRBJ1-1	CASSFYQGAGTEAFF	TGTGCCAGCAGTTTTTACCAGGGGGCTGGCACTGAAGCTTTCTTT
NA	NA	TRBV19	TRBJ2-2	CASTSGNLNTGELFF	TGTGCCAGTACCTCAGGAAATCTGAACACCGGGGAGCTGTTTTTT
NA	NA	TRBV10-3	TRBJ1-1	CAIRCPVCTEAFF	TGTGCCATCAGATGCCCAGTGTGCACTGAAGCTTTCTTT
NA	few	TRBV2	TRBJ1-5	CASSVGASNQPQHF	TGTGCCAGCAGTGTGGGGGCGAGCAATCAGCCCCAGCATTTT
NA	NA	TRBV19	TRBJ2-6	CASSKGRYSSGANVLTF	TGTGCCAGTAGTAAGGGGCGTTACTCCTCTGGGGCCAACGTCCTGACTTTC
NA	NA	TRBV6-1	TRBJ1-1	CASSEIVSGNTEAFF	TGTGCCAGCAGTGAAATCGTCAGCGGGAACACTGAAGCTTTCTTT
TRBD1	once	TRBV7-2	TRBJ1-2	CASSLVGQGRASGYTF	TGTGCCAGCAGCTTAGTGGGACAGGGGCGGGCGAGTGGCTACACCTTC
NA	NA	TRBV5-4	TRBJ2-5	CASSLGTGFLHQETQYF	TGTGCCAGCAGCTTGGGCACAGGGTTCTTACACCAAGAGACCCAGTACTTC
TRBD2	NA	TRBV7-2	TRBJ2-3	CASSLVSTSGGDTQYF	TGTGCCAGCAGCTTAGTATCCACTAGCGGGGGAGATACGCAGTATTTT
TRBD1	NA	TRBV6-2/TRBV6-3	TRBJ1-2	CASSQGQGRIYGYTF	TGTGCCAGCAGTCAAGGACAGGGAAGAATCTATGGCTACACCTTC
TRBD1	once	TRBV5-1	TRBJ1-4	CASSLGTANEKLFF	TGCGCCAGCAGCCTGGGGACAGCAAATGAAAAACTGTTTTTT
NA	NA	TRBV5-4	TRBJ1-4	CASSLAGAATNEKLFF	TGTGCCAGCAGCTTGGCAGGGGCTGCAACTAATGAAAAACTGTTTTTT
NA	NA	TRBV5-1	TRBJ2-1	CASSLVLLADEQFF	TGCGCCAGCAGCTTGGTTCTCCTAGCCGATGAGCAGTTCTTC
TRBD1	NA	TRBV7-6	TRBJ1-1	CASSLSDRTYTEAFF	TGTGCCAGCAGCTTATCGGACAGGACTTACACTGAAGCTTTCTTT
TRBD1	NA	TRBV11-2	TRBJ2-7	CASNPGTVRYEQYF	TGTGCCAGCAATCCCGGGACAGTGAGATACGAGCAGTACTTC
NA	few	TRBV18	TRBJ1-1	CASSPQQAVGNTEAFF	TGTGCCAGCTCACCACAACAGGCCGTAGGAAACACTGAAGCTTTCTTT
NA	NA	TRBV5-4	TRBJ1-1	CASSPYGGTAFF	TGTGCCAGCAGCCCCTACGGAGGGACGGCTTTCTTT
NA	few	TRBV5-1	TRBJ1-2	CASSMDGDYGYTF	TGCGCCAGCAGCATGGACGGTGACTATGGCTACACCTTC
NA	NA	TRBV19	TRBJ2-2	CASSTRTGELFF	TGTGCCAGTAGCACCCGGACCGGGGAGCTGTTTTTT
NA	NA	TRBV6-1	TRBJ2-3	CASSEVGQIRASTDTQYF	TGTGCCAGCAGTGAAGTGGGGCAGATCAGAGCTAGCACAGATACGCAGTATTTT